Listed below are T cell receptor beta chains from one sample, sequenced in a study of CD8+ T cells in alopecia areata. TCRdb's table, derived via immunoSEQ multiplex PCR, lists solely in-frame clones and lacks some. The sample has roughly 60,000 clones, about half seen once. The sequenced sample was CD8+ T cells sorted from blood, obtained around week 37, from a patient treated with tofacitinib. The receptor source for this set is a human donor with alopecia areata. Each CDR3 is given with its conserved first and last residue. D genes are given only for firm matches. Only part of the rows carry a size: once, few, many, or a class if the clone is expanded.

v_gene	j_gene	abundance	d_gene	CDR3aa	CDR3nt
TRBV4-1	TRBJ2-5	NA	NA	CASSQEGVSQETQYF	TGCGCCAGCAGCCAAGAAGGAGTTTCCCAAGAGACCCAGTACTTC
TRBV14	TRBJ2-5	NA	NA	CASSQGTTRETQYF	TGTGCCAGCAGCCAAGGGACTACCAGGGAGACCCAGTACTTC
TRBV5-6	TRBJ1-2	few	NA	CASSTGSNYGYTF	TGTGCCAGCAGTACAGGTTCTAACTATGGCTACACCTTC
TRBV2	TRBJ2-2	NA	NA	CATRATPAGTTNTGELFF	TGTGCCACCAGAGCCACTCCCGCAGGCACTACGAACACCGGGGAGCTGTTTTTT
TRBV6-4	TRBJ1-4	NA	NA	CASSVSPSGTEKLFF	TGTGCCAGCAGTGTGTCTCCCAGCGGGACCGAAAAACTGTTTTTT
TRBV28	TRBJ2-3	NA	NA	CASTVQGPTDTQYF	TGTGCCAGCACCGTCCAGGGGCCCACAGATACGCAGTATTTT
TRBV29-1	TRBJ2-7	NA	TRBD1	CSVSQGAYEQYF	TGCAGCGTCTCACAGGGGGCGTACGAGCAGTACTTC
TRBV4-1	TRBJ1-2	NA	NA	CASSQDPGPPYGYTF	TGCGCCAGCAGCCAAGATCCTGGTCCGCCTTATGGCTACACCTTC
TRBV11-2	TRBJ2-1	NA	TRBD2	CASSPRAGEGYNEQFF	TGTGCCAGCAGCCCCCGAGCGGGAGAGGGCTACAATGAGCAGTTCTTC
TRBV7-9	TRBJ2-7	few	NA	CASSPRGSYEQYF	TGTGCCAGCAGCCCACGGGGCTCCTACGAGCAGTACTTC
TRBV11-2	TRBJ2-2	NA	NA	CASSWEGQLNTGELFF	TGTGCCAGCAGCTGGGAGGGACAGCTAAACACCGGGGAGCTGTTTTTT
TRBV5-4	TRBJ2-3	few	TRBD1	CASSSRDRGLDTQYF	TGTGCCAGCAGCTCCCGGGACAGGGGGCTGGATACGCAGTATTTT
TRBV7-9	TRBJ2-1	many	NA	CASSQEGSNEQFF	TGCGCCAGCAGCCAAGAGGGTTCCAATGAGCAGTTCTTC
TRBV5-1	TRBJ2-1	few	NA	CASSLWDNNEQFF	TGCGCCAGCAGCTTGTGGGACAACAATGAGCAGTTCTTC
TRBV6-6	TRBJ2-1	NA	NA	CASSTGGEQFF	TGTGCCAGCAGTACCGGGGGTGAGCAGTTCTTC
TRBV29-1	TRBJ1-1	NA	NA	CSVVVNTEAFF	TGCAGCGTTGTCGTGAACACTGAAGCTTTCTTT
TRBV11-2	TRBJ2-7	NA	NA	CASSPWPGDEQYF	TGTGCCAGCAGCCCCTGGCCGGGGGACGAGCAGTACTTC
TRBV29-1	TRBJ2-7	NA	NA	CSVQPLHSYEQYF	TGCAGCGTTCAGCCGCTCCATTCCTACGAGCAGTACTTC
TRBV27	TRBJ2-2	NA	TRBD1	CASGQGGVSGELFF	TGTGCCAGCGGACAGGGTGGGGTGAGCGGGGAGCTGTTTTTT
TRBV30	TRBJ1-1	NA	NA	CAWSQPPGREAFF	TGTGCCTGGAGTCAACCCCCAGGGAGGGAAGCTTTCTTT
TRBV13	TRBJ2-6	NA	NA	CASSLDGSTGANVLTF	TGTGCCAGCAGCTTAGACGGTTCGACTGGGGCCAACGTCCTGACTTTC
TRBV7-9	TRBJ2-5	few	NA	CASSLKEQETQYF	TGTGCCAGCAGCTTAAAAGAGCAAGAGACCCAGTACTTC
TRBV4-1	TRBJ2-7	NA	NA	CASSQDEGEQYF	TGCGCCAGCAGCCAAGATGAGGGCGAGCAGTACTTC
TRBV29-1	TRBJ2-2	NA	TRBD1	CSVNRGGELFF	TGCAGCGTTAACAGGGGAGGGGAGCTGTTTTTT
TRBV4-1	TRBJ2-1	few	NA	CASSQGGNEQFF	TGCGCCAGCAGCCAAGGGGGTAATGAGCAGTTCTTC
TRBV5-6	TRBJ2-1	NA	NA	CASTLISGGIYNEQFF	TGTGCCAGCACCTTGATATCCGGGGGCATATACAATGAGCAGTTCTTC
TRBV29-1	TRBJ2-7	NA	NA	CSAFMGEQYF	TGCAGCGCCTTTATGGGGGAGCAGTACTTC
TRBV29-1	TRBJ2-2	NA	TRBD1	CSVQSDRVIAGELFF	TGCAGCGTTCAATCGGACAGGGTGATCGCCGGGGAGCTGTTTTTT
TRBV5-1	TRBJ2-3	NA	TRBD2	CASTPVSSGELRTDTQYF	TGCGCCAGCACCCCGGTGTCTAGCGGGGAACTCCGCACAGATACGCAGTATTTT
TRBV7-2	TRBJ2-3	few	NA	CASSEGGFSADTQYF	TGTGCCAGCAGCGAAGGGGGATTCTCGGCAGATACGCAGTATTTT
TRBV30	TRBJ1-5	few	NA	CAWRENAGQSNQPQHF	TGTGCCTGGAGGGAAAATGCGGGACAAAGCAATCAGCCCCAGCATTTT
TRBV28	TRBJ2-1	few	TRBD2	CASSKTSRQFF	TGTGCCAGCAGTAAGACTAGCAGACAGTTCTTC
TRBV9	TRBJ2-7	few	TRBD1	CASSGDQGEREQYF	TGTGCCAGCAGCGGGGATCAGGGGGAGAGGGAGCAGTACTTC
TRBV9	TRBJ2-3	NA	TRBD2	CASSLTSGMTDTQYF	TGTGCCAGCAGCTTGACTAGCGGGATGACAGATACGCAGTATTTT
TRBV9	TRBJ2-7	NA	TRBD2	CASSHQDGGYEQYF	TGTGCCAGCAGCCATCAGGACGGGGGGTACGAGCAGTACTTC
TRBV6-5	TRBJ1-1	NA	NA	CASSAGGRTEAFF	TGTGCCAGCAGTGCGGGGGGGCGGACGGAAGCTTTCTTT
TRBV9	TRBJ2-3	NA	NA	CASSVEGQSTDTQYF	TGTGCCAGCAGCGTAGAAGGACAGTCAACAGATACGCAGTATTTT
TRBV27	TRBJ1-2	few	NA	CASSLSSANYGYTF	TGTGCCAGCAGTTTATCTTCGGCTAACTATGGCTACACCTTC
TRBV2	TRBJ2-4	few	NA	CASSESYGKNIQYF	TGTGCCAGCAGTGAAAGTTATGGCAAAAACATTCAGTACTTC
TRBV10-3	TRBJ2-5	NA	NA	CAISEFPQETQYF	TGTGCCATCAGTGAGTTCCCGCAAGAGACCCAGTACTTC
TRBV5-1	TRBJ2-7	NA	NA	CASSWRHSNYEQYF	TGCGCCAGCAGCTGGAGACACTCTAACTACGAGCAGTACTTC
TRBV7-8	TRBJ2-7	NA	TRBD2	CASSLASGSSYEQYF	TGTGCCAGCAGCTTAGCTAGCGGGAGTTCCTACGAGCAGTACTTC
TRBV20-1	TRBJ2-7	NA	NA	CSAAFGYEQYF	TGCAGTGCCGCGTTCGGCTACGAGCAGTACTTC
TRBV5-6	TRBJ2-7	few	TRBD2	CASSPLGRADEQYF	TGTGCCAGCAGCCCCCTGGGGAGGGCGGACGAGCAGTACTTC
TRBV2	TRBJ2-1	NA	NA	CASSDLGNEQFF	TGTGCCAGCAGTGATCTGGGCAATGAGCAGTTCTTC